Listed here are 7 T cell receptor beta chains from one sample, sequenced in a study of PD-1 blockade in classical Hodgkin lymphoma. As for time point: cycle 4 day 1 (C4D1), after five to seven weeks of nivolumab. All trial patients relapsed after autologous stem cell transplantation. The protocol was immunoSEQ multiplex PCR, while the TCRdb copy is restricted to in-frame clones and leaves out a portion. Of about 23,000 clones listed, roughly 90% are singletons. The sequenced sample was peripheral blood mononuclear cells (PBMCs), obtained before the fourth cycle of nivolumab. The receptors derive from a human donor with classical Hodgkin lymphoma.

The rearrangement uses TRBV7-9 and TRBJ2-1, with D maybe TRBD2 (6 bases). Trimming removed 6 bases from V and 4 bases from J, with 13 bases in between. The V gene's germline CDR1 is SEHNR and CDR2 FQNEAQ (reference sequence). This CDR3 region has 14 residues. For the CDR3, the DNA is TGTGCCAGCAGGGAGGGGTTTAGATACAATGAGCAGTTCTTC. Amino acid sequence: CASREGFRYNEQFF.

This chain connects TRBV13 to TRBJ2-3; the match to TRBD2 covers 7 bases. From germline, CDR1 is PRHDT and CDR2 FYEKMQ (reference sequence). The CDR3 consists of 15 residues. The junction had 6 bases not matched to a gene; V was cut back by 0 bases and J by 6 bases. The CDR3: CASSLGLGRMDTQYF. The CDR3 DNA reads as TGTGCCAGCAGCTTAGGCCTCGGGAGGATGGATACGCAGTATTTT.

CDR3 in DNA: TGTGCCAGCAGTGGTCCTAGCTTTGAAGAGACCCAGTACTTC. Its translation is CASSGPSFEETQYF. The V call is TRBV28, the J call TRBJ2-5, with TRBD2 as a possible D gene (5 bases). In germline, CDR1 is MDHEN, CDR2 SYDVKM. Trimming stripped 5 bases from V and 3 bases from J, with 13 bases between. The CDR3 loop spans 14 amino acids.

CDR3 protein: CASSRTSSYNEQFF. The DNA for the CDR3 is TGTGCCAGCAGCCGGACAAGCTCCTACAATGAGCAGTTCTTC. V is TRBV6-1 and J is TRBJ2-1, with a weak D call TRBD1 (5 bases). The CDR3 has 14 residues. Germline assignment: CDR1 MNHNS and CDR2 SASEGT. Trimming took off 6 bases at V and 0 bases at J, with 9 bases between the two ends.

This clone was observed a single time. This chain connects TRBV6-1 to TRBJ2-7, with 9 bases lining up with TRBD1. V trimming: 7 bases; J trimming: 6 bases; junction bases outside the gene matches: 10. This CDR3 spans 14 amino acids. The germline V gene has CDR1 MNHNS and CDR2 SASEGT. CDR3 coding DNA: TGTGCCAGCAAATCGGACAGGGGAACAAGCGAGCAGTACTTC. Residues: CASKSDRGTSEQYF.

J is TRBJ2-7 and V is TRBV6-6, with 8 bases identical to TRBD2. This CDR3 spans 15 amino acids. J gave up 2 bases and V 5 bases, and 8 bases lay outside the gene matches. Germline CDR1 reads MNHNY; CDR2 reads SVGAGI (reference sequence). The CDR3 is CASSPRTGGPYEQYF. CDR3 sequence (DNA): TGTGCCAGCAGTCCCAGAACGGGAGGGCCCTACGAGCAGTACTTC.

CDR3 DNA sequence: TGTGCCAGCAGCCTTCAGGGGGCTGGCTACACCTTC. This translates into CASSLQGAGYTF. This sequence joins TRBV4-2 and TRBJ1-2, with 8 bases aligning to TRBD1. The CDR3 loop spans 12 amino acids. Germline V gives CDR1 LGHNA, CDR2 YNFKEQ. V lost 4 bases, J lost 7 bases, and 2 bases stayed unmatched.